This T cell receptor (beta chain) was captured in a study of shared clonotypes between healthy human individuals. The method was immunoSEQ multiplex PCR; TCRdb's version includes in-frame clones alone and lacks a portion of them. This sample has around 610,000 clones, with 90% to 97% found just once. Regarding the study as a whole: Sampling was confined to blood; repertoires within tissues likely differ. The genetic and exposure-history diversity represented was limited by few donors.

CDR1 and CDR2 (germline): MDHEN, SYDVKM. V shed 6 bases and J 8 bases; nucleotides not matched to a gene: 8. The CDR3 length is 13 residues. It was CD45RO-negative cells, positively selected for CCR7, that made up naive CD8 cells, with terminally differentiated effector memory CD45RA+ cells excluded. Only one count was recorded for this clone. Its antigen is unidentified. This clonotype originated in a woman aged 30 to 39 in good health. The chain couples TRBV28 to TRBJ1-2; 8 nucleotides agree with TRBD1. Sequenced sample: naive CD8+ T cells sorted from blood. The CDR3, as DNA: TGTGCCAGCAGCCCCCCAGGGGGCGGGGGCTACACCTTC. This encodes CASSPPGGGGYTF.